These T cell receptor beta chains were read from a single sample in a study of blood T cell repertoires in COVID-19. Profiling relied on immunoSEQ multiplex PCR, and the TCRdb table lists in-frame clones only, not all of them. The table lists 390,000 or so clones, approximately 90% of them singletons. Sequencing input: peripheral blood. Receptor source: a woman in her 30s with active or convalescent COVID-19. The CDR3 runs from the conserved cysteine through the conserved F or W. A D gene is named only where the DNA matches it firmly. Part of the rows lack a size; the others show once, few, many or a class for expanded clones.

size,V,J,D,DNA,CDR3
NA,TRBV5-6,TRBJ2-7,TRBD1,TGTGCCAGCAGCTTGGCGGGACAGGGTCTCAACGAGCAGTACTTC,CASSLAGQGLNEQYF
NA,TRBV3-1/TRBV3-2,TRBJ1-2,NA,TGTGCCAGCAGTTATTCTGACAGGAAAGGCTACACCTTC,CASSYSDRKGYTF
NA,TRBV5-5,TRBJ1-6,NA,TGTGCCAGCAGCTTGGACAGGGCCCTCCATAATTCACCCCTCCACTTT,CASSLDRALHNSPLHF
NA,TRBV11-3,TRBJ2-1,TRBD2,TGTGCCAGCAGCTTAGTCGGGGGGTCCTACAATGAGCAGTTCTTC,CASSLVGGSYNEQFF
NA,TRBV3-1/TRBV3-2,TRBJ2-5,TRBD1,TGTGCCAGCACTAGACAGGGGGCTGAGACCCAGTACTTC,CASTRQGAETQYF
NA,TRBV5-1,TRBJ2-5,TRBD1,TGCGCCAGCAGCCCCCCGGTCGGGACAGGGGTATGGGTAGAGACCCAGTACTTC,CASSPPVGTGVWVETQYF
NA,TRBV7-9,TRBJ2-3,NA,TGTGCCAGCAGCTTAGTGCTTCGCAGGGACACAGATACGCAGTATTTT,CASSLVLRRDTDTQYF
NA,TRBV5-4,TRBJ1-1,NA,TGTGCCAGCAGCGACCCGACAGATACAAACACTGAAGCTTTCTTT,CASSDPTDTNTEAFF
NA,TRBV6-5,TRBJ1-2,NA,TGTGCCAGCAGTCCCAACTCCCTATATGGCTACACCTTC,CASSPNSLYGYTF
once,TRBV6-5,TRBJ2-1,NA,TGTGCCAGCAGTTACTCTACGAGACTAGGCAATGAGCAGTTCTTC,CASSYSTRLGNEQFF
NA,TRBV2,TRBJ2-3,NA,TGTGCCAGCGTCCAGGCATTTGCGCAGTATTTT,CASVQAFAQYF
NA,TRBV3-1/TRBV3-2,TRBJ2-1,TRBD2,TGTGCCAGCAGCCAAGTACTAGCGGGGGGGCCAAACAATGAGCAGTTCTTC,CASSQVLAGGPNNEQFF
NA,TRBV13,TRBJ1-5,NA,TGTGCCAGCAGCCCGGACAGAAATAGCAATCAGCCCCAGCATTTT,CASSPDRNSNQPQHF
NA,TRBV10-2,TRBJ2-3,TRBD2,TGCGCCAGCAGTGAGATGGGGGGAGGGGCAGATACGCAGTATTTT,CASSEMGGGADTQYF
NA,TRBV19,TRBJ2-2,NA,TGTGCCAGTAGTATACAGGGCACCGGGGAGCTGTTTTTT,CASSIQGTGELFF
NA,TRBV2,TRBJ2-2,TRBD1,TGTGCCAGCGCCTGGGACAGGGCGAACACCGGGGAGCTGTTTTTT,CASAWDRANTGELFF
NA,TRBV2,TRBJ1-3,NA,TGTGCCAGCAGTGAATCAGGGATTGGAACGGACACCATATATTTT,CASSESGIGTDTIYF
NA,TRBV4-1,TRBJ2-3,NA,TGCGCCAGCAAAGCGGCAGATACGCAGTATTTT,CASKAADTQYF
NA,TRBV5-1,TRBJ1-1,NA,TGCGCCAGCAGCGGAACAGGGAGTACTGAAGCTTTCTTT,CASSGTGSTEAFF
NA,TRBV29-1,TRBJ2-4,TRBD2,TGCAGCGCCGGGACTAGCGGGAGAAGGGACATTCAGTACTTC,CSAGTSGRRDIQYF
NA,TRBV6-5,TRBJ2-7,NA,TGTGCCAGTTCACAGAGTTCCTACGAGCAGTACTTC,CASSQSSYEQYF
NA,TRBV21-1,TRBJ1-1,NA,TGTGCCAGCAGCAAAGTTTGCAGCGCGGAAGCTTTCTTT,CASSKVCSAEAFF